The 9 T cell receptor beta chains listed next were all sequenced from one sample in a study of identical twins. TCRdb processed the 5' RACE reads anew with MiXCR; each CDR3 protein has one entry. The repertoire holds around 280,000 distinct CDR3 sequences, with more than 6.5% as singletons. A further study also used this sample, focusing on yellow fever vaccine responses in identical twins.

Specimen: memory (CD45RO+) T cells sorted from blood. The source is a woman aged 18-30 years in good health.

In its sample, this clonotype was seen many times. V usage is TRBV12-3 or TRBV12-4 and J usage is TRBJ2-7, with D perhaps TRBD2 (5 bases). V gave up 3 bases and J gave up 3 bases, with 15 bases separating them. The CDR3 runs 15 residues. The CDR3 nucleotides are TGTGCCAGCAGTTTCCCCGGGGTATCTGTCTACGAGCAGTACTTC. Its protein product is CASSFPGVSVYEQYF.

This chain links TRBV3-1 with TRBJ2-1; TRBD2 agrees at 9 bases. Germline CDR1 and CDR2: LGHDT and YNNKEL (reference sequence). CDR3 size: 14 residues. V lost 4 bases and J lost 7; bases outside the gene matches: 5. The DNA for the CDR3 is TGTGCCAGCAGCCGTAGCGGGAGTTTGAATGAGCAGTTCTTC. Protein product: CASSRSGSLNEQFF.

The rearrangement joins TRBV5-1 to TRBJ1-2; TRBD1 agrees at 9 bases. This CDR3 contains 14 residues. The germline CDR1 and CDR2 sequences are SGHRS and YFSETQ. The V segment lost 5 bases and the J segment 4 bases; nucleotides outside the gene matches: 6. Written as DNA, the CDR3 is TGCGCCAGCAGGTCCGGGACAGGGACCTATGGCTACACCTTC. It is translated as CASRSGTGTYGYTF.

The CDR3 spells CASSPQRIYGYTF. CDR3 DNA: TGTGCCAGCTCACCACAGAGGATCTATGGCTACACCTTC. The rearrangement joins TRBV18 to TRBJ1-2, with D unresolved. V shed 1 base and J shed 4 bases, with 7 bases lying between them. This CDR3 is built from 13 residues. Germline CDR1 reads KGHSH; CDR2 reads LQKENI. Drawing the rest from reference TRBV18 and TRBJ1-2, the complete variable domain is NAGVMQNPRHLVRRRGQEARLRCSPMKGHSHVYWYRQLPEEGLKFMVYLQKENIIDESGMPKERFSAEFPKEGPSILRIQQVVRGDSAAYFCASSPQRIYGYTFGSGTRLTVV.

This clonotype occurred a few times. The rearrangement links TRBV19 to TRBJ2-7; 7 bases agree with TRBD2. Trimming at V came to 2 bases and at J to 7 bases, leaving 8 bases not matched to a gene. This CDR3 region has 14 residues. The germline gives CDR1 LNHDA, CDR2 SQIVND (reference sequence). This CDR3 is CASSIWSGASEQYV. The CDR3 DNA reads TGTGCCAGTAGTATATGGAGCGGGGCAAGTGAGCAGTACGTC.

Ten or more counts support this clonotype. This chain connects TRBV24-1 to TRBJ2-1; TRBD2 matches at 15 bases. CDR1 is KGHDR, CDR2 SFDVKD, per germline. V was pared by 4 bases and J by 4 bases, with 10 bases of the junction left unmatched. CDR3 length equals 19 residues. This chain's CDR3 is CATSEAGLAGGGGYNEQFF. CDR3 nucleotide sequence: TGTGCCACCAGTGAAGCGGGACTAGCGGGAGGAGGCGGTTACAATGAGCAGTTCTTC.

The table lists this clonotype with many counts. This chain links TRBV15 with TRBJ2-3; no definite D call. The CDR3 length is 14 residues. Trimming stripped 4 bases from V and 0 bases from J, with 8 bases between. Germline V CDR1 and CDR2: LNHNV, YYDKDF (reference sequence). CDR3 DNA sequence: TGTGCCACCAGCAACGGACGTAGCACAGATACGCAGTATTTT. Translating it yields CATSNGRSTDTQYF.

This clonotype was observed many times. J is TRBJ2-7 and V is TRBV19, with D uncertain. V was cut by 3 bases and J by 5 bases, with 8 bases left in between. The germline V gene encodes CDR1 LNHDA and CDR2 SQIVND (reference sequence). The CDR3 loop spans 12 amino acids. DNA of the CDR3: TGTGCCAGTAGTATTCTAGGCCACGAGCAGTACTTC. It translates to CASSILGHEQYF.

There are many counts of this clonotype. The V gene is TRBV12-3 or TRBV12-4, the J gene TRBJ2-2, with D perhaps TRBD1 (5 bases). Trimming pared 7 bases from V and 7 bases from J, leaving 22 bases between. This CDR3 region has 16 residues. CDR3 in amino acids: CASTSGRVLTDGELFF. The CDR3 DNA reads TGTGCCAGCACATCCGGCAGGGTACTTACGGACGGGGAGCTGTTTTTT.